Each of the 18 T cell receptor beta chains below was sequenced from the same sample in a study of cytomegalovirus exposure and HLA in healthy donors. Primers: 60 Vbeta forward and 13 Jbeta reverse. TCRdb's copy holds only in-frame clones and misses some; the assay was immunoSEQ multiplex PCR. The sample carries about 130,000 clones, around 80% recorded once. The sequenced material came from PBMCs. The receptors here all came from a man aged 35 to 55 in good health and CMV-seropositive.

The chain carries TRBV2 and TRBJ1-1; 7 bases map to TRBD1. The CDR3 extends over 12 amino acids. Germline V gives CDR1 SNHLY, CDR2 FYNNEI. With V trimmed by 10 bases and J by 4 bases, 6 bases remained unmatched. The CDR3 sequence: CATQQGFTEAFF. DNA of the CDR3: TGTGCCACCCAACAGGGGTTCACTGAAGCTTTCTTT.

The J gene is TRBJ1-1, the V gene TRBV7-9; 8 bases are shared with TRBD1. The J segment lost 1 base and the V segment lost 4 bases, leaving 5 bases of the junction unmatched. The CDR3 spans 15 residues. CDR1 SEHNR and CDR2 FQNEAQ come from the germline V gene (reference sequence). In nucleotides, the CDR3 is TGTGCCAGCAGCTCCCCCGGGACAGGGAACACTGAAGCTTTCTTT. Protein sequence: CASSSPGTGNTEAFF. Filled out from reference TRBV7-9 and TRBJ1-1, the complete variable domain reads DTGVSQNPRHKITKRGQNVTFRCDPISEHNRLYWYRQTLGQGPEFLTYFQNEAQLEKSRLLSDRFSAERPKGSFSTLEIQRTEQGDSAMYLCASSSPGTGNTEAFFGQGTRLTVV.

J is TRBJ1-2 and V is TRBV2, with 7 bases aligning to TRBD1. The germline CDR1 and CDR2 sequences are SNHLY and FYNNEI. V trimming: 5 bases; J trimming: 3 bases; junction bases outside the gene matches: 3. CDR3 size: 13 residues. The CDR3 DNA sequence: TGTGCCAGCAGTTCCGGGACAGACTATGGCTACACCTTC. As protein: CASSSGTDYGYTF.

This rearrangement joins TRBV9 to TRBJ2-3, with D possibly being TRBD1 (6 bases). V was trimmed by 4 bases and J by 6 bases, leaving 12 bases between them. The CDR3 has 13 residues. From germline, CDR1 is SGDLS and CDR2 YYNGEE. The CDR3 region is CASSPSGEDTQYF. The CDR3 nucleotides read TGTGCCAGCAGCCCCTCAGGGGAGGATACGCAGTATTTT.

The J gene is TRBJ2-7, the V gene TRBV5-1; 9 bases are shared with TRBD2. The germline V gene encodes CDR1 SGHRS and CDR2 YFSETQ. With 1 base clipped from V and 0 bases from J, the junction kept 5 bases outside the gene matches. The CDR3 runs to 16 residues. CDR3 in DNA: TGCGCCAGCAGCTTGTTTAGACTAGCGGCCTCCTACGAGCAGTACTTC. Amino acids: CASSLFRLAASYEQYF. Variable domain in full (rest from reference TRBV5-1 and TRBJ2-7): KAGVTQTPRYLIKTRGQQVTLSCSPISGHRSVSWYQQTPGQGLQFLFEYFSETQRNKGNFPGRFSGRQFSNSRSEMNVSTLELGDSALYLCASSLFRLAASYEQYFGPGTRLTVT.

This chain connects TRBV7-9 to TRBJ2-3; D gene uncertain. In germline, CDR1 is SEHNR, CDR2 FQNEAQ (reference sequence). The V end was cut by 2 bases, the J end by 4 bases, with 10 bases between. There are 14 residues in the CDR3. Here the CDR3 reads CASSLRSSADTQYF. The CDR3 nucleotides read TGTGCCAGCAGCTTAAGGTCAAGCGCAGATACGCAGTATTTT.

This rearrangement joins TRBV30 to TRBJ2-7; 9 nucleotides agree with TRBD2. CDR3 size: 14 residues. The V gene end was trimmed by 3 bases and the J gene end by 6 bases; junction bases not matched to a gene: 9. Germline lookup yields CDR1 GTSNPN and CDR2 SVGIG (reference sequence). The CDR3 sequence: CAWRLAGGGSEQYF. The CDR3 nucleotides read TGTGCCTGGAGACTAGCGGGTGGGGGCTCCGAGCAGTACTTC.

This clone was recorded only once. The chain joins TRBV5-8 to TRBJ1-1; no firm D call. Germline V gives CDR1 SGHTS, CDR2 YDEGEE. V shed 2 bases and J shed 5 bases, with 10 bases lying between them. The CDR3 has 13 amino acids. DNA for the CDR3: TGTGCCAGCAGCTTACGGGGAGTGACTGAAGCTTTCTTT. Its translation is CASSLRGVTEAFF. Full variable domain (remainder filled in from reference TRBV5-8 and TRBJ1-1): EAGVTQSPTHLIKTRGQQATLRCSPISGHTSVYWYQQALGLGLQFLLWYDEGEERNRGNFPPRFSGRQFPNYSSELNVNALELEDSALYLCASSLRGVTEAFFGQGTRLTVV.

The genes are TRBV6-1 and TRBJ2-1; weak D call: TRBD1 (6 bases). Trimming cost V 4 bases and J 6 bases, with 16 bases left between them. CDR3 length: 15 residues. From germline, CDR1 is MNHNS and CDR2 SASEGT. The CDR3 DNA is TGTGCCAGCAGTGGACAGGCCCTGGTCCCCAATGAGCAGTTCTTC. It is translated as CASSGQALVPNEQFF.

The rearrangement uses TRBV11-2 and TRBJ1-1; D remains ambiguous. V shed 5 bases and J shed 4 bases, with 14 bases lying between them. Germline V gives CDR1 SGHAT, CDR2 FQNNGV. The CDR3 runs to 14 residues. CDR3 sequence: CASSGPPLGTEAFF. CDR3 nucleotide sequence: TGTGCCAGCAGCGGGCCCCCATTAGGCACTGAAGCTTTCTTT.

The rearrangement joins TRBV7-9 to TRBJ1-2; D unresolved. The CDR3 contains 12 residues. V gave up 0 bases and J gave up 5 bases, with 4 bases separating them. Germline V CDR1 and CDR2: SEHNR, FQNEAQ (reference sequence). The CDR3 is CASSLAEYGYTF. In DNA form, the CDR3 reads TGTGCCAGCAGCTTAGCTGAGTATGGCTACACCTTC.

The chain has TRBV10-1 and TRBJ2-1, with unresolved D. There are 15 residues in the CDR3. Trimming cost V 0 bases and J 0 bases, with 6 bases left between them. Germline assignment: CDR1 WNHNN and CDR2 SYGVQD (reference sequence). In DNA form, the CDR3 reads TGCGCCAGCAGTGAGTCTCCCAGCTCCTACAATGAGCAGTTCTTC. Translated, it gives CASSESPSSYNEQFF.

J is TRBJ2-7 and V is TRBV28, with 9 bases that match TRBD2. Germline trimming cut 6 bases from V and 2 bases from J; bases unmatched to any gene: 8. Germline CDR1 reads MDHEN; CDR2 reads SYDVKM. This CDR3 contains 15 residues. This chain's CDR3 is CASSRGLAPTYEQYF. DNA for the CDR3: TGTGCCAGCAGCCGGGGACTAGCACCCACCTACGAGCAGTACTTC.

This clone was seen more than once but under ten times. This chain's CDR3 is CASSSFIAGDSQYF. The CDR3 nucleotides read TGCGCCAGCAGCTCCTTTATAGCGGGAGATTCCCAGTACTTC. The chain links TRBV5-1 to TRBJ2-7, with 9 bases matching TRBD2. The CDR3 extends over 14 amino acids. Trimming at V came to 3 bases and at J to 10 bases, leaving 11 bases not matched to a gene. Germline V gene data show CDR1 as SGHRS and CDR2 as YFSETQ.

V is TRBV6-1 and J is TRBJ1-1; D may be TRBD1 (6 bases). This CDR3 region has 14 residues. Looked up from germline, CDR1 is MNHNS and CDR2 is SASEGT. V dropped 4 bases and J dropped 2 bases, with 11 bases sitting between them. The CDR3: CASSVGGTNTEAFF. The DNA of the CDR3 is TGTGCCAGCAGTGTCGGGGGGACAAACACTGAAGCTTTCTTT.

The chain has TRBV7-8 and TRBJ2-2, with D perhaps matching TRBD1 (7 bases). From germline, CDR1 is SGHVS and CDR2 FQNEAQ. CDR3 length: 17 residues. The germline V and J ends were trimmed by 5 bases and 5 bases, with 21 bases remaining between them. CDR3 bases: TGTGCCAGCAGCGTACGTCCAGGGGGGAGAGGTACCGGGGAGCTGTTTTTT. Amino acid sequence: CASSVRPGGRGTGELFF.

The V call is TRBV7-6, the J call TRBJ2-5, with TRBD2 matching over 9 bases. Germline lookup yields CDR1 SGHVS and CDR2 FNYEAQ. V trimming: 4 bases; J trimming: 5 bases; junction bases outside the gene matches: 11. The CDR3 covers 16 residues. In DNA, the CDR3 is TGTGCCAGCAGCTGGTTGGTAGCGGGAGTTGGGGAGACCCAGTACTTC. It specifies CASSWLVAGVGETQYF.

This clone was observed once. This chain uses TRBV4-1 with TRBJ2-1, with 8 bases that match TRBD2. Germline values: CDR1 MGHRA, CDR2 YSYEKL. The CDR3 covers 15 residues. Trimming cost V 5 bases and J 4 bases; bases outside gene matches: 7. The CDR3 nucleotides read TGCGCCAGCAGCTCGCGGGAGGTAGCGTACAATGAGCAGTTCTTC. It specifies CASSSREVAYNEQFF.